This T cell receptor beta chain was found in a study of human T cells and chemical hapten exposure. General study results and limits: While controls formed fewer of them, expanded TCRs formed significantly more large CDR3 similarity clusters. DPC sensitization left the count of TCRs above 1 in 1000 unchanged.

Stated time point: patch test 1, 2 weeks after DPC sensitization. The treatment was: therapeutic diphenylcyclopropenone sensitization with weekly scalp DPC. As the library was built, unique molecular identifiers were attached to individual cDNA molecules. TCRdb ran MiXCR on the RACE reads and lists one entry per CDR3 protein. The table includes some 77,000 distinct CDR3 sequences, 10% to 13% detected once. About this clonotype itself: No antigen is known for it.

This TCR derives from a woman aged 50 to 60 with alopecia areata. Some clones in this sample may be carry-over from other donors' samples. The sequencing used whole blood, collected in connection with sensitization to the hapten diphenylcyclopropenone (DPC).

The CDR3 is CASSIGHQSEAFF. CDR3 in DNA: TGTGCCAGTAGTATAGGGCACCAGTCTGAAGCTTTCTTT. The chain uses TRBV19 and TRBJ1-1, with D uncertain. CDR3 length equals 13 residues. V gave up 1 base and J gave up 6 bases, with 9 bases separating them. CDR1 is LNHDA, CDR2 SQIVND, per germline (reference sequence).